This T cell receptor (beta chain) appears in the sequencing data of a study of CD8 T cells in Susac syndrome. Regarding the study as a whole: Susac-specific public clones found in total CD8+ repertoires numbered 15 to 20, and those in CD8+ TEMRA repertoires numbered about 5. It was acknowledged by the study that relatively few individuals were included in its TCR sequencing and HLA analysis.

cDNA came from about 0.5 to 1 ug RNA primed by random hexamers. In TCRdb, the immunoSEQ multiplex PCR reads were re-called with MiXCR into one record per CDR3 protein. The sample has under 90,000 distinct CDR3 sequences, just under 95% seen once. To note about this clonotype: Its specificity is unknown.

Trimming pared 5 bases from V and 4 bases from J, leaving 11 bases between. The CDR3 runs to 13 residues. The germline V gene has CDR1 SEHNR and CDR2 FQNEAQ (reference sequence). Sequenced: CD8+ T cells from PBMCs. The chain carries TRBV7-9 and TRBJ1-2; D uncertain. This TCR derives from a human donor with Susac syndrome. In DNA, the CDR3 is TGTGCCAGCAGCCCCGGGGAGGCCTATGGCTACACCTTC. Translation: CASSPGEAYGYTF.